This paragraph reports one T cell receptor beta chain. The antigen is undetermined. This specimen comes from a study of response to subunit inactivated influenza vaccine. The study, taken as a whole, reports: Authors suggested each seasonal influenza vaccination recruits few new T cells.

TCRdb recomputed calls from the RT-PCR reads with MiXCR, one row per CDR3 protein. The repertoire holds roughly 760,000 distinct CDR3 sequences, with 21% as singletons. Trimming cost V 4 bases and J 7 bases; bases outside gene matches: 4. Germline V lookup: CDR1 SQVTM, CDR2 ANQGSEA. This CDR3 is 12 amino acids long. Source: PBMCs from blood, taken 5 days after vaccination. The chain recombines TRBV29-1 with TRBJ1-2, with TRBD1 matching 9 bases. The TCR was taken from a man aged 45 to 65 who received an inactivated influenza vaccine. The CDR3 protein is CSVAGTGFGYTF. The CDR3 region has the DNA TGCAGCGTTGCGGGGACAGGGTTTGGCTACACCTTC.